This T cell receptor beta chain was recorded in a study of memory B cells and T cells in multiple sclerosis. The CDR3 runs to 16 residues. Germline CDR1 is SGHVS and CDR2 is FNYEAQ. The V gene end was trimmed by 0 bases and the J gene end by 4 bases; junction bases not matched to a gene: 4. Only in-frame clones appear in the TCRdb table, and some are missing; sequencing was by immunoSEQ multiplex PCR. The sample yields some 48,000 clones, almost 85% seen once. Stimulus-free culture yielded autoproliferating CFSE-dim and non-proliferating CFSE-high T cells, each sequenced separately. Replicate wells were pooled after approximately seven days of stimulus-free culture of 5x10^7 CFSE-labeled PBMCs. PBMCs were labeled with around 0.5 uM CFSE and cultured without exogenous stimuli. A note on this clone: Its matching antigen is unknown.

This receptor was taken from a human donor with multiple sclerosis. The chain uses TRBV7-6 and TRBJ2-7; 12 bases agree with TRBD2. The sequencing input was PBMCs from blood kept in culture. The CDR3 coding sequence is TGTGCCAGCAGCTTAGCGTCGGGACTAGCGGGTTACGAGCAGTACTTC. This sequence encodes CASSLASGLAGYEQYF.